The T cell receptor beta chain under discussion was sequenced for a study of T cell clonality in common variable immunodeficiency. Notes on the study in general: Shared TCRbeta clones were fewer between CVID subjects than controls. Fewer deletions and N-nucleotide insertions were reportedly seen in common variable immunodeficiency TCR beta sequences.

Method: immunoSEQ multiplex PCR; TCRdb's copy keeps in-frame clones and lacks some. The sample shows about 26,000 clones, none of them appearing just once. CDR1 is LNHDA and CDR2 is SQIVND in the germline V gene (reference sequence). The CDR3 contains 12 residues. Patients had low serum IgG, IgA and/or IgM and specific antibody deficiency. This clone was detected only a few times. The antigen is unknown. The CDR3 end lies 3 residues beyond the end of the read and is filled in from the germline J gene. The chain joins TRBV19 to TRBJ1-1, with 11 bases fitting TRBD1. This receptor was obtained from a human donor with common variable immunodeficiency. The sample was peripheral blood mononuclear cells. Incomplete CDR3 DNA: TGTGCCGCAATGGACAGGGGGCAACAA. Translating it yields CAAMDRGQQ. The whole CDR3 sequence is CAAMDRGQQAFF.